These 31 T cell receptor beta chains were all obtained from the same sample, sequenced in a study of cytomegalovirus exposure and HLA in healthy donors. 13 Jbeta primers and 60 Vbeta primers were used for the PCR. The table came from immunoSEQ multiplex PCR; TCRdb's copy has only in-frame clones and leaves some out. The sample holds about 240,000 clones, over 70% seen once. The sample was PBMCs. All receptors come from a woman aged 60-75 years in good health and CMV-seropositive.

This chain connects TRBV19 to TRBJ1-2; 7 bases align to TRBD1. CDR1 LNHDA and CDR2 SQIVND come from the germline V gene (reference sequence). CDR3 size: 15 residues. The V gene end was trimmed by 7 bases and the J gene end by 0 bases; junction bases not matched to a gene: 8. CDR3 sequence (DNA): TGTGCCAGTAATTACGATGGGACAGCTAACTATGGCTACACCTTC. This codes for CASNYDGTANYGYTF.

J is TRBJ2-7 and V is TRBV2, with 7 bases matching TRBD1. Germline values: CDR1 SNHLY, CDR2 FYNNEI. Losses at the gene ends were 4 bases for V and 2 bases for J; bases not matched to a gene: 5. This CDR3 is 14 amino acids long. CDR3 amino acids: CASSVWDSPYEQYF. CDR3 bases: TGTGCCAGCAGTGTTTGGGACAGCCCCTACGAGCAGTACTTC.

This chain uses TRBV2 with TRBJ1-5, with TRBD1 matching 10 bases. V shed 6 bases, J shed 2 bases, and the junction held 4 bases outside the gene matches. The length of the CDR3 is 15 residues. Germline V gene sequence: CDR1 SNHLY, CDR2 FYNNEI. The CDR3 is CASRNGTGGNQPQHF. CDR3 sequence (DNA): TGTGCCAGCAGAAACGGGACAGGGGGCAATCAGCCCCAGCATTTT.

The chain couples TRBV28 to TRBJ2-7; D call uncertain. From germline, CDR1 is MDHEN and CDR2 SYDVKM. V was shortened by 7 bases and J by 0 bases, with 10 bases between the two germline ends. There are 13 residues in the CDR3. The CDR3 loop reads CASMAGYSYEQYF. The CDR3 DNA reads TGTGCCAGCATGGCAGGCTACTCCTACGAGCAGTACTTC.

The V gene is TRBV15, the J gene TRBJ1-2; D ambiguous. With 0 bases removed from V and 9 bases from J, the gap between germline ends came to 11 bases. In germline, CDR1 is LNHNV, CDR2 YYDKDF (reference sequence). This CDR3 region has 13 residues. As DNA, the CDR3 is TGTGCCACCAGCAGAGATCGGCAGGATCGCTACACCTTC. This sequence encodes CATSRDRQDRYTF.

DNA of the CDR3: TGTGCCAGCAGCTTAGAGTTGGAGCCCTCCTACGAGCAGTACTTC. Protein: CASSLELEPSYEQYF. The chain joins TRBV7-8 to TRBJ2-7, with D unresolved. Trimming cost V 1 base and J 0 bases, with 10 bases left between them. The CDR3 spans 15 residues. CDR1 and CDR2 from the germline V gene are SGHVS and FQNEAQ.

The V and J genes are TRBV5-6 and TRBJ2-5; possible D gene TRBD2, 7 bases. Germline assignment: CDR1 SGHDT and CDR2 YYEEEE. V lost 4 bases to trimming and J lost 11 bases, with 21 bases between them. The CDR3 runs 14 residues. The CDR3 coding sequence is TGTGCCAGCAGCCCCACGTGGGGGGGGGCTGAGCAGTACTTC. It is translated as CASSPTWGGAEQYF. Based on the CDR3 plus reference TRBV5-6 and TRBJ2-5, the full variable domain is DAGVTQSPTHLIKTRGQQVTLRCSPKSGHDTVSWYQQALGQGPQFIFQYYEEEERQRGNFPDRFSGHQFPNYSSELNVNALLLGDSALYLCASSPTWGGAEQYFGPGTRLLVL.

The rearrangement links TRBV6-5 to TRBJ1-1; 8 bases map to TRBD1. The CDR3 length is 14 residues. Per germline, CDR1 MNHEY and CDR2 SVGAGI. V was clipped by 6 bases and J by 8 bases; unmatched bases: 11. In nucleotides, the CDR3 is TGTGCCAGCAGGGGAGACAGGGGCCGCTTAGAAGCTTTCTTT. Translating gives CASRGDRGRLEAFF.

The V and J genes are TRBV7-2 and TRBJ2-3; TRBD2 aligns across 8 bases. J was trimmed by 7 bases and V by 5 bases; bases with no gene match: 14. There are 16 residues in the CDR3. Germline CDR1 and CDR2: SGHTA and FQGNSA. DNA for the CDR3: TGTGCCAGCAGCGACTATAGCGGGAACCCCAGAAATACGCAGTATTTT. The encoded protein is CASSDYSGNPRNTQYF. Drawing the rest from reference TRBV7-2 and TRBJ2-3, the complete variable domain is GAGVSQSPSNKVTEKGKDVELRCDPISGHTALYWYRQSLGQGLEFLIYFQGNSAPDKSGLPSDRFSAERTGGSVSTLTIQRTQQEDSAVYLCASSDYSGNPRNTQYFGPGTRLTVL.

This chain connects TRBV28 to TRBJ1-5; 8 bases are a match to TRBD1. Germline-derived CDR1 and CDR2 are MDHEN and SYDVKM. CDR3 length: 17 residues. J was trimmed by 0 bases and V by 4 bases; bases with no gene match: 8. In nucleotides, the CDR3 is TGTGCCAGCAGTTCACCGGGACAGGCTTATAGCAATCAGCCCCAGCATTTT. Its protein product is CASSSPGQAYSNQPQHF. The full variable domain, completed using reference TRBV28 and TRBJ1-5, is DVKVTQSSRYLVKRTGEKVFLECVQDMDHENMFWYRQDPGLGLRLIYFSYDVKMKEKGDIPEGYSVSREKKERFSLILESASTNQTSMYLCASSSPGQAYSNQPQHFGDGTRLSIL.

CDR3 in amino acids: CATLIETGPYNEQFF. CDR3 sequence (DNA): TGTGCCACCCTGATTGAGACAGGGCCTTACAATGAGCAGTTCTTC. The V and J genes are TRBV19 and TRBJ2-1; 7 bases line up with TRBD1. This CDR3 contains 15 residues. Germline V gives CDR1 LNHDA, CDR2 SQIVND (reference sequence). V was pared by 10 bases and J by 4 bases, with 13 bases of the junction left unmatched.

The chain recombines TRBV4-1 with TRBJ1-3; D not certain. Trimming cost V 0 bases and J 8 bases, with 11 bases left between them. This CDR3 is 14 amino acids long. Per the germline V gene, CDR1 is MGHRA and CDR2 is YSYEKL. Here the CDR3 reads CASSQDGFQDTIYF. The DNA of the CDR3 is TGCGCCAGCAGCCAAGATGGGTTCCAGGACACCATATATTTT.

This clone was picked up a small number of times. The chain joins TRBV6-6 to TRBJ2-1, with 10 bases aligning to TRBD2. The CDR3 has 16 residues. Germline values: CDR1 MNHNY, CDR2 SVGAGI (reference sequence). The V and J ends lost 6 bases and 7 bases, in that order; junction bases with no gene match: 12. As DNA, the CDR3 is TGTGCCAGCAGGGGGGATCTAGCGGGAGCATTAAATGAGCAGTTCTTC. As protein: CASRGDLAGALNEQFF.

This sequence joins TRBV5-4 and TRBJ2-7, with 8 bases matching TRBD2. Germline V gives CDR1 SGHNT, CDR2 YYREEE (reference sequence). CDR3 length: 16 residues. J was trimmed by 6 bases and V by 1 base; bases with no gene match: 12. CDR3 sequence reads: CASSLYKGLVSGEQYF. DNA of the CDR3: TGTGCCAGCAGCTTGTATAAGGGACTAGTTTCGGGCGAGCAGTACTTC.

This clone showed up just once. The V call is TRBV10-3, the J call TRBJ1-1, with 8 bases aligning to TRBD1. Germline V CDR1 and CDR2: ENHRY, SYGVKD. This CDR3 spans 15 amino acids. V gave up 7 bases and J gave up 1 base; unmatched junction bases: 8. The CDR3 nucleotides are TGTGCCATCAACCCGACAGGGGCGTCGAACACTGAAGCTTTCTTT. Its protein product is CAINPTGASNTEAFF.

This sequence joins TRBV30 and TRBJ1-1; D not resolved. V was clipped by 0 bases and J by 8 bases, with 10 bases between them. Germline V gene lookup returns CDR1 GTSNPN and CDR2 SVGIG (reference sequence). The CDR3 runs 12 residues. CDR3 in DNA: TGTGCCTGGAGTGTACTGGGAGTAGAAGCTTTCTTT. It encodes CAWSVLGVEAFF.

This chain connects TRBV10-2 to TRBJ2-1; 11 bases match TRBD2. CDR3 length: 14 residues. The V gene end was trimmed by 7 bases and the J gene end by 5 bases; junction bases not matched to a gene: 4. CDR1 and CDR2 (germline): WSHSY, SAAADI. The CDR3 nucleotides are TGCGCCAGCATGACTAGCGGGGTAGACAATGAGCAGTTCTTC. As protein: CASMTSGVDNEQFF.

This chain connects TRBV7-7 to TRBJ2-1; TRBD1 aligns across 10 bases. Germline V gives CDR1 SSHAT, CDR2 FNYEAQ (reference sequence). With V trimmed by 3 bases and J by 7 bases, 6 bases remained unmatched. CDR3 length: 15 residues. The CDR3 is CASSFSEDRGNEQFF. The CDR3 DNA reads TGTGCCAGCAGCTTCTCCGAGGACAGGGGGAATGAGCAGTTCTTC.

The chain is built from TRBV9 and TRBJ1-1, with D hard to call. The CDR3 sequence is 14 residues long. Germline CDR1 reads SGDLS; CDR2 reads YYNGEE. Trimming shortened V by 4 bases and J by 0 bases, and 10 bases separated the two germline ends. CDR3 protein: CASSRAGLNTEAFF. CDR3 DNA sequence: TGTGCCAGCAGCCGCGCGGGCCTGAACACTGAAGCTTTCTTT.

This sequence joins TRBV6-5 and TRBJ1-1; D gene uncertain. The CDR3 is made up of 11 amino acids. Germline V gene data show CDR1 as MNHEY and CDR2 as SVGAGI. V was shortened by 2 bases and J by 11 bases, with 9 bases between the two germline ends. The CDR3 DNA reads TGTGCCAGCAGTTACAGAGGGAGCGCTTTCTTT. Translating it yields CASSYRGSAFF.

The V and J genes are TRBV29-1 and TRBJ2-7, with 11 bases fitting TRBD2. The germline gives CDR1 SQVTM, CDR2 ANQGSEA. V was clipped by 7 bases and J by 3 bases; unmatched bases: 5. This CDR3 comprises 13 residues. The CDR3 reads CSGSSGRSYEQYF. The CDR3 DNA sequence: TGCAGCGGCTCTAGCGGGAGGAGCTACGAGCAGTACTTC.

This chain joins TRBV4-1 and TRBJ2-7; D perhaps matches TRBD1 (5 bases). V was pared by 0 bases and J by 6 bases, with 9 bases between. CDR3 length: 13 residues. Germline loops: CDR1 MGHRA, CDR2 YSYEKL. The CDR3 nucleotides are TGCGCCAGCAGCCAAGATGGGGCAGTCGAGCAGTACTTC. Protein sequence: CASSQDGAVEQYF.

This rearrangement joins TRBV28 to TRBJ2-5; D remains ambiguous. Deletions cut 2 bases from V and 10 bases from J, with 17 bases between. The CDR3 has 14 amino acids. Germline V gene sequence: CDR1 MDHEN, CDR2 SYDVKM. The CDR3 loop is CASSLGRSRKSQYF. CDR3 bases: TGTGCCAGCAGTTTAGGGCGCAGTCGCAAGAGCCAGTACTTC.

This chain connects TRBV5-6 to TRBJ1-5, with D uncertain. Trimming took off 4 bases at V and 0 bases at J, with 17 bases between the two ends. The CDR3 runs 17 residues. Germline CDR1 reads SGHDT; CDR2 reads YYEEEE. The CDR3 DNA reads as TGTGCCAGCAGCCCCGTTCGCGGAAAGGCTAGCAATCAGCCCCAGCATTTT. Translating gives CASSPVRGKASNQPQHF.

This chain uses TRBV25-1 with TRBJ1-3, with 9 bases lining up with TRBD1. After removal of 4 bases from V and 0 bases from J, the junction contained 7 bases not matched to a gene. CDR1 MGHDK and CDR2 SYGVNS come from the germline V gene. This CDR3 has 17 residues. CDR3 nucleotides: TGTGCCAGCAGTGCCCACAGGGGGCTTTTCTCTGGAAACACCATATATTTT. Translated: CASSAHRGLFSGNTIYF. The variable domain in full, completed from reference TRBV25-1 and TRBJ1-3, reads EADIYQTPRYLVIGTGKKITLECSQTMGHDKMYWYQQDPGMELHLIHYSYGVNSTEKGDLSSESTVSRIRTEHFPLTLESARPSHTSQYLCASSAHRGLFSGNTIYFGEGSWLTVV.

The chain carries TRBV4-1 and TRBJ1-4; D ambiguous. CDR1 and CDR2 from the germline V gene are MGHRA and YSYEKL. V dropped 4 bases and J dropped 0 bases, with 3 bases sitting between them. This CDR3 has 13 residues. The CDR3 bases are TGCGCCAGCAGCCTAACAACTAATGAAAAACTGTTTTTT. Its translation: CASSLTTNEKLFF.

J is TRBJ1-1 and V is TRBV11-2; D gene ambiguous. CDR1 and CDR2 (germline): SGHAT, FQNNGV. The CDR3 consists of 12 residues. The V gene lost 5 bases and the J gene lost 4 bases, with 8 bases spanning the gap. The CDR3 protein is CASSPQITEAFF. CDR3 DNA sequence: TGTGCCAGCAGCCCCCAGATCACTGAAGCTTTCTTT.

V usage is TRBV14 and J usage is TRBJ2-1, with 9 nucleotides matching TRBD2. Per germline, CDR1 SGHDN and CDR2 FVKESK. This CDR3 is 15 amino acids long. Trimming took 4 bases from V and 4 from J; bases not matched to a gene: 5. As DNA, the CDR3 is TGTGCCAGCAGCCTCCCTAGCGGGACGTACAATGAGCAGTTCTTC. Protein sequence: CASSLPSGTYNEQFF.

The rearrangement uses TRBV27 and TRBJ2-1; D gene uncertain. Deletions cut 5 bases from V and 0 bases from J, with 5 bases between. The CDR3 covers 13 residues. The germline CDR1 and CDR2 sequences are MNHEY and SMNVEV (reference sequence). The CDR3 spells CASSPVSYNEQFF. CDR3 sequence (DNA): TGTGCCAGCAGTCCAGTCTCCTACAATGAGCAGTTCTTC.

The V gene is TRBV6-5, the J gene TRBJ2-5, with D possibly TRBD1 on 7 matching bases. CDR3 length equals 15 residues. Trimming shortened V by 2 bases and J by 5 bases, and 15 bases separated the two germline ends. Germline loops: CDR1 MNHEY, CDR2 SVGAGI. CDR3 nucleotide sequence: TGTGCCAGCAGTTACACTTTGGCAGGGGGGGAGACCCAGTACTTC. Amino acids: CASSYTLAGGETQYF.

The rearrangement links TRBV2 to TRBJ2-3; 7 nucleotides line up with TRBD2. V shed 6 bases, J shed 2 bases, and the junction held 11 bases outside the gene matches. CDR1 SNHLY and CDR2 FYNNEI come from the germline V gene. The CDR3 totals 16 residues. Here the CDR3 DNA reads TGTGCCAGCAGAGACGTACGGGGGGACTCCACAGATACGCAGTATTTT. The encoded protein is CASRDVRGDSTDTQYF.